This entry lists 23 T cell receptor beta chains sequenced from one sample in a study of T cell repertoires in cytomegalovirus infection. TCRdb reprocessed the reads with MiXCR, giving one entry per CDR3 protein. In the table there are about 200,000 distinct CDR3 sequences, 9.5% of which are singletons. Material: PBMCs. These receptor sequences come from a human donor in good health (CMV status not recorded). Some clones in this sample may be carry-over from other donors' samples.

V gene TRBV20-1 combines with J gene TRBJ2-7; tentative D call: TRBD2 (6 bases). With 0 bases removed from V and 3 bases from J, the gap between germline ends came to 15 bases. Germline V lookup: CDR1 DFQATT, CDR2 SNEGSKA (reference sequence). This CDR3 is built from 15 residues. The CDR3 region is CSARDPGGNVYEQYF. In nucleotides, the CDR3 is TGCAGTGCTAGAGATCCTGGCGGGAACGTCTACGAGCAGTACTTC.

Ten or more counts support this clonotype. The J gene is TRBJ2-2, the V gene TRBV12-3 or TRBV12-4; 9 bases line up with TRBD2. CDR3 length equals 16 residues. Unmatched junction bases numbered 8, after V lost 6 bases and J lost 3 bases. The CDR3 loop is CASRDYRTSDTGELFF. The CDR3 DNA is TGTGCCAGCAGAGACTACCGGACTAGCGACACCGGGGAGCTGTTTTTT.

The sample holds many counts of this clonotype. In nucleotides, the CDR3 is TGTGCCACCAGCAGAGATACAGGGGGCAATCAGCCCCAGCATTTT. Its translation is CATSRDTGGNQPQHF. The chain joins TRBV15 to TRBJ1-5, with 7 nucleotides matching TRBD1. From germline, CDR1 is LNHNV and CDR2 YYDKDF (reference sequence). The CDR3 covers 15 residues. V was clipped by 0 bases and J by 2 bases; unmatched bases: 1.

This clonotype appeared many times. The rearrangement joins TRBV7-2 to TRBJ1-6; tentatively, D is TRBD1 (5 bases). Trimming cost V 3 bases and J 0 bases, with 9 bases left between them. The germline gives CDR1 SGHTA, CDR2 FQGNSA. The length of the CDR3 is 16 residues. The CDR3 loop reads CASSFRESSYNSPLHF. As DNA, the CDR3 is TGTGCCAGCAGCTTCAGGGAGAGCTCCTATAATTCACCCCTCCACTTT. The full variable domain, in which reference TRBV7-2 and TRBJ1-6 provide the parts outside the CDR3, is GAGVSQSPSNKVTEKGKDVELRCDPISGHTALYWYRQSLGQGLEFLIYFQGNSAPDKSGLPSDRFSAERTGGSVSTLTIQRTQQEDSAVYLCASSFRESSYNSPLHFGNGTRLTVT.

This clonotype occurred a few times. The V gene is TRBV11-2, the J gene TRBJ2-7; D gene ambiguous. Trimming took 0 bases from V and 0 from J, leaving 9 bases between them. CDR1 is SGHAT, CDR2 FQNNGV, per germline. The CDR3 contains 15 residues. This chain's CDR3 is CASSLEDRSSYEQYF. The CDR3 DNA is TGTGCCAGCAGCTTAGAGGACCGCAGCTCCTACGAGCAGTACTTC.

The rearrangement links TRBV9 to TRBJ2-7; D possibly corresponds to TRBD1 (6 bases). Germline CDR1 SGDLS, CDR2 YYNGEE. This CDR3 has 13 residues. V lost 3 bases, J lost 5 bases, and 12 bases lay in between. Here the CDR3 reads CASSGYRDHEQYF. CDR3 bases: TGTGCCAGCAGCGGATACAGGGACCACGAGCAGTACTTC.

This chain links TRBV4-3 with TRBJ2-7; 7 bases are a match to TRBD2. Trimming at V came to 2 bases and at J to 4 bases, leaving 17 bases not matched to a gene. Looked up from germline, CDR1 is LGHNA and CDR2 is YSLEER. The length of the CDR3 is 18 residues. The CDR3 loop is CASSQYPTGISSGYEQYF. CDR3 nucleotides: TGCGCCAGCAGCCAATATCCTACCGGGATTTCTAGCGGTTACGAGCAGTACTTC.

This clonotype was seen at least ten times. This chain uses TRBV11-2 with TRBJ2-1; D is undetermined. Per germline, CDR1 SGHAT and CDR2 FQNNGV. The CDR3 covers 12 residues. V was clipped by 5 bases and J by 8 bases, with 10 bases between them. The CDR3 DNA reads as TGTGCCAGCAGCCCTAGATTTCATGAGCAGTTCTTC. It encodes CASSPRFHEQFF.

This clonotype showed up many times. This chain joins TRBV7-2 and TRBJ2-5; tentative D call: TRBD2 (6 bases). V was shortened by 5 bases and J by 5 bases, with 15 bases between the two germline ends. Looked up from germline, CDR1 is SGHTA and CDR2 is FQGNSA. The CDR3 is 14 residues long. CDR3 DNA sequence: TGTGCCAGCAGCCCAGGGACTCTCTCTGAGACCCAGTACTTC. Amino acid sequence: CASSPGTLSETQYF.

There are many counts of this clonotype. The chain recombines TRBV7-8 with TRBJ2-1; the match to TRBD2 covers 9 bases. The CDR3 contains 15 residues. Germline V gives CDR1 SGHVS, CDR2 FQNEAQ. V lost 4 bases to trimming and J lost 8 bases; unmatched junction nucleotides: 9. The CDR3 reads CASSSAGGGAYEQFF. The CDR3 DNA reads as TGTGCCAGCAGCTCCGCTGGCGGGGGGGCCTATGAGCAGTTCTTC.

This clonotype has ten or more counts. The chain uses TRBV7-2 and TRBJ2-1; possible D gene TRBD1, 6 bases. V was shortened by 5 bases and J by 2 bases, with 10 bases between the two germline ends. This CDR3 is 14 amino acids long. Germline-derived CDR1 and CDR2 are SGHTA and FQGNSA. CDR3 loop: CASSHGGTYNEQFF. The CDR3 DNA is TGTGCCAGCAGCCATGGGGGCACCTACAATGAGCAGTTCTTC.

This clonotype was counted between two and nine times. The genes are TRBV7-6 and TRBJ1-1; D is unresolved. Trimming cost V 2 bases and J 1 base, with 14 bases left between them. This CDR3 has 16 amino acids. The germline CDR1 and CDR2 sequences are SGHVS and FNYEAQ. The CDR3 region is CASSLLPLGRNTEAFF. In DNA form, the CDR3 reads TGTGCCAGCAGCTTATTACCCCTCGGGAGGAACACTGAAGCTTTCTTT.

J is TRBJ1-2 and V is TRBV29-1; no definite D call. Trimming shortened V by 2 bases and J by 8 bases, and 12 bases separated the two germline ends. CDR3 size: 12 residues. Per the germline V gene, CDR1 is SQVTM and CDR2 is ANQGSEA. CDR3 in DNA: TGCAGCGTTGAATCGGGTATAGGAGGCTACACCTTC. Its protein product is CSVESGIGGYTF.

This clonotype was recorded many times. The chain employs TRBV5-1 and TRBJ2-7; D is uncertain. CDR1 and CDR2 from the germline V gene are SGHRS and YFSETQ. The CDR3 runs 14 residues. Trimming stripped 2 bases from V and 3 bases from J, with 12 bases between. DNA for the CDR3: TGCGCCAGCAGCTTAGGCTTTACCCTCTACGAGCAGTACTTC. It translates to CASSLGFTLYEQYF.

The CDR3 sequence is CSALAGGLSGANVLTF. In DNA, the CDR3 is TGCAGTGCGCTAGCGGGGGGACTCTCTGGGGCCAACGTCCTGACTTTC. The rearrangement uses TRBV20-1 and TRBJ2-6; 11 nucleotides line up with TRBD2. From germline, CDR1 is DFQATT and CDR2 SNEGSKA (reference sequence). Trimming cost V 6 bases and J 0 bases; bases outside gene matches: 4. CDR3 length: 16 amino acids.

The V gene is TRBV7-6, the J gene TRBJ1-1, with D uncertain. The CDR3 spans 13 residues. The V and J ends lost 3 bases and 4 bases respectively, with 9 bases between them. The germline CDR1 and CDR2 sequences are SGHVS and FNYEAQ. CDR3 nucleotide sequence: TGTGCCAGCAGCTTCCGTAAGGGCACTGAAGCTTTCTTT. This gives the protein CASSFRKGTEAFF.

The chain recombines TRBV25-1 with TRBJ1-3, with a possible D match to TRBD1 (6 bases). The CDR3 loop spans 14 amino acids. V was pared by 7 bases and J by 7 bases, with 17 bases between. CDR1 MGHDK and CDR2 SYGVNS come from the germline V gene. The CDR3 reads CASIKGGPENTIYF. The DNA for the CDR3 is TGTGCCAGCATCAAGGGGGGACCTGAGAACACCATATATTTT.

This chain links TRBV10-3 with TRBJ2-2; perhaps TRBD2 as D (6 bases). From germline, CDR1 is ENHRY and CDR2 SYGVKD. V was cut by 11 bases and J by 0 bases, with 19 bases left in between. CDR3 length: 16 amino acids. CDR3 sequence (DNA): TGTGCCTCCAGTCGGCGGGAACCCCCGAACACCGGGGAGCTGTTTTTT. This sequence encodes CASSRREPPNTGELFF.

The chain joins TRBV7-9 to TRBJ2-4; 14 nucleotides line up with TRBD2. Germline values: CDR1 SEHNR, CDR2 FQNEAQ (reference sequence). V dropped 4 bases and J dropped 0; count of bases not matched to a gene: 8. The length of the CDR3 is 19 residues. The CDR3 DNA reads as TGTGCCAGCAGCTCGACTAGCGGGGGGGCCGGACTAGCCAAAAACATTCAGTACTTC. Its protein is CASSSTSGGAGLAKNIQYF.

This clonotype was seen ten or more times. The CDR3 sequence: CASSQSGDSRNQPQHF. CDR3 coding DNA: TGTGCCAGCAGCCAAAGCGGGGACAGCCGCAATCAGCCCCAGCATTTT. The rearrangement uses TRBV5-5 and TRBJ1-5; TRBD1 aligns across 7 bases. Germline-derived CDR1 and CDR2 are SGHKS and YYEKEE (reference sequence). Germline trimming cut 4 bases from V and 2 bases from J; bases unmatched to any gene: 9. The CDR3 sequence is 16 residues long.

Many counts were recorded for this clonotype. CDR3 region: CASSLTGVSYNEQFF. The CDR3 DNA is TGTGCCAGCAGCTTGACAGGGGTTTCCTACAATGAGCAGTTCTTC. The rearrangement uses TRBV7-2 and TRBJ2-1, with 8 bases matching TRBD1. J lost 1 base, V lost 3 bases, and 2 bases had no gene match. The CDR3 loop spans 15 amino acids. Per germline, CDR1 SGHTA and CDR2 FQGNSA. Based on the CDR3 plus reference TRBV7-2 and TRBJ2-1, the full variable domain is GAGVSQSPSNKVTEKGKDVELRCDPISGHTALYWYRQSLGQGLEFLIYFQGNSAPDKSGLPSDRFSAERTGGSVSTLTIQRTQQEDSAVYLCASSLTGVSYNEQFFGPGTRLTVL.

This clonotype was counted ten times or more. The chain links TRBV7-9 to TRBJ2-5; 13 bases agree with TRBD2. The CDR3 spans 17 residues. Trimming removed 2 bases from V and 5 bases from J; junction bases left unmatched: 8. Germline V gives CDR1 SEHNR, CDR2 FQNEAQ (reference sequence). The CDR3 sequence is CASSLPGLAGAGETQYF. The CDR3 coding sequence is TGTGCCAGCAGCTTACCCGGACTAGCGGGAGCTGGGGAGACCCAGTACTTC.

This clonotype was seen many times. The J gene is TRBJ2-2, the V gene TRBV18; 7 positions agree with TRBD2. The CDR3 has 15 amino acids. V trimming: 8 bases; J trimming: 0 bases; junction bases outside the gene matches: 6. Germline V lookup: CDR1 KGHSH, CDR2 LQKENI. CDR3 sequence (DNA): TGTGCCAGCGTGCAAGCGGGGACGAACACCGGGGAGCTGTTTTTT. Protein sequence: CASVQAGTNTGELFF.